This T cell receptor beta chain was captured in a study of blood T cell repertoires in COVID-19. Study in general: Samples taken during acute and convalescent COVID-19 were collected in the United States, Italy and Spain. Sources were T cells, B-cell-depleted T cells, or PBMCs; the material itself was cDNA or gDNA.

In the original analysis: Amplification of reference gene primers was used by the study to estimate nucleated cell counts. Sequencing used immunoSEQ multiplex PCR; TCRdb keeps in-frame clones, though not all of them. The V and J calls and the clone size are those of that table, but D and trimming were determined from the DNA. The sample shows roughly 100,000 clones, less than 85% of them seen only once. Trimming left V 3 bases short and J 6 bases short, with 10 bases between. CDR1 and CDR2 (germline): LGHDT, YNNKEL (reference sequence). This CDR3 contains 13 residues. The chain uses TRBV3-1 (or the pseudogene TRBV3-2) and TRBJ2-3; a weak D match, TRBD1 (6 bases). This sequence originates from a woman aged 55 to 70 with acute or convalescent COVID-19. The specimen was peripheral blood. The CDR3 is CASSHGGLDTQYF. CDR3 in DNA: TGTGCCAGCAGCCATGGGGGCTTGGATACGCAGTATTTT.